This TCR beta chain was identified in a study of identical twins. This clonotype was seen at least ten times. The antigen remains unidentified. In germline, CDR1 is SGHTA, CDR2 FQGNSA. The CDR3 length is 15 residues. V was pared by 6 bases and J by 5 bases, with 8 bases of the junction left unmatched. Whole-study results and caveats: Out-of-frame sharing of TCR alpha in monozygotic twins was underestimated by models. Potential partial confounding of zero-insertion analyses by invariant MAIT and iNKT cells was noted.

Each donor was a healthy Caucasian. A universal primer site was incorporated via template switching, and the cDNA contained unique molecular identifiers. From the 5' RACE reads, TCRdb called clonotypes with MiXCR, one entry per CDR3 protein. The table lists about 260,000 distinct CDR3 sequences, 5.5% to 7% of them singletons. The same data also went into a second study, on yellow fever vaccine responses in identical twins.

This chain links TRBV7-2 with TRBJ1-2; 11 positions match TRBD1. This receptor was identified in a woman younger than 30 in good health. The sample comprised memory (CD45RO+) T cells sorted from blood. DNA for the CDR3: TGTGCCAGCAGTCCCGGACAGGGGGCAAGTTATGGCTACACCTTC. Translating it yields CASSPGQGASYGYTF. The full variable domain, completed using reference TRBV7-2 and TRBJ1-2, is GAGVSQSPSNKVTEKGKDVELRCDPISGHTALYWYRQSLGQGLEFLIYFQGNSAPDKSGLPSDRFSAERTGGSVSTLTIQRTQQEDSAVYLCASSPGQGASYGYTFGSGTRLTVV.